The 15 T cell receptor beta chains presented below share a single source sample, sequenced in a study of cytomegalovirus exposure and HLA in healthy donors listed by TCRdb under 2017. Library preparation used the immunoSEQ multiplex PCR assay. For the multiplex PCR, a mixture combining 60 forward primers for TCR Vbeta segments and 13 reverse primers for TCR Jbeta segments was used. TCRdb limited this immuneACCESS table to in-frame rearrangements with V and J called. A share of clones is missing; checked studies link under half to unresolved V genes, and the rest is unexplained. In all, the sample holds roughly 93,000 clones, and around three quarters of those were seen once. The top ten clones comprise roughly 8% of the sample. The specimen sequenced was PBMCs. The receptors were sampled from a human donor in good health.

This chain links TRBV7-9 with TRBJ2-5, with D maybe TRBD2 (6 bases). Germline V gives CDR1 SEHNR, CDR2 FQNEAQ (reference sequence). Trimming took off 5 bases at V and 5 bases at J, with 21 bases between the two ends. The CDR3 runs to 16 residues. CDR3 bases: TGTGCCAGCAGCCCCTCCCTAAGCGCGGGGCGGGAGACCCAGTACTTC. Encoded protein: CASSPSLSAGRETQYF.

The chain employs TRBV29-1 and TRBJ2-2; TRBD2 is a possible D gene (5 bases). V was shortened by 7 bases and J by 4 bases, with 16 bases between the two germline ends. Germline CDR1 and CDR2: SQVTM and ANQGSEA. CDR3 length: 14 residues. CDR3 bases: TGCAGCGGAGTTGGAGGATCCGTCACCGGGGAGCTGTTTTTT. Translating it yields CSGVGGSVTGELFF.

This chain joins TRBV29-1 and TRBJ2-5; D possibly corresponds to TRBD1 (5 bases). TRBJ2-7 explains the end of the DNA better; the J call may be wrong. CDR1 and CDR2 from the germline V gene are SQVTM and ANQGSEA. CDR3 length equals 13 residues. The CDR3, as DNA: TGCAGCGTTGAAGGTCAGGGCGCATACGAGCAGTACTTC. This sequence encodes CSVEGQGAYEQYF.

CDR3 sequence reads: CASSTNPGTGPNYGYTF. The DNA of the CDR3 is TGCGCCAGCAGTACCAACCCCGGGACAGGGCCCAACTATGGCTACACCTTC. The chain employs TRBV5-1 and TRBJ1-2; TRBD1 matches at 9 bases. J was trimmed by 2 bases and V by 5 bases; bases with no gene match: 13. The germline CDR1 and CDR2 sequences are SGHRS and YFSETQ. The CDR3 sequence is 17 residues long.

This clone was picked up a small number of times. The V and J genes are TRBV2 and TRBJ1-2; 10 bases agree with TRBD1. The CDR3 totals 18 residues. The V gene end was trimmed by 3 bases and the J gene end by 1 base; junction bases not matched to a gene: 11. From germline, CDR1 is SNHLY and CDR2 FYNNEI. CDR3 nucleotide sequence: TGTGCCAGCAGTGATAGGGACAGGGGCGCTTCACGTAACTATGGCTACACCTTC. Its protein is CASSDRDRGASRNYGYTF.

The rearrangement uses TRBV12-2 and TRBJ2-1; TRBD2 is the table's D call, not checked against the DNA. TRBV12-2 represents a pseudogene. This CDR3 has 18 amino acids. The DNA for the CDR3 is TGTGCAAGTCGCCCAAGGCCCCCACTAGCGGGAGAGGCCAATGAGCAGTTCTTC. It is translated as CASRPRPPLAGEANEQFF.

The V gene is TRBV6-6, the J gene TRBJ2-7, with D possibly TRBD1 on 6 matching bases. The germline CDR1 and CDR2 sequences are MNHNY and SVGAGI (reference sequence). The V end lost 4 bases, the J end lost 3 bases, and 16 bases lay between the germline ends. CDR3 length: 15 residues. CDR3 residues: CASSSSGTSSYEQYF. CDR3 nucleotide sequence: TGTGCCAGCAGTTCATCCGGGACATCTAGCTACGAGCAGTACTTC.

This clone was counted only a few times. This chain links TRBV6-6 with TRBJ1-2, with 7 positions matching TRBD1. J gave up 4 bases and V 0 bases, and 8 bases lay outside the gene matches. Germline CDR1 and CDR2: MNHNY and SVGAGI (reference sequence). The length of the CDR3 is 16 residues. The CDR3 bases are TGTGCCAGCAGTTACTCGAGGGACAGTATAAGCTATGGCTACACCTTC. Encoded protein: CASSYSRDSISYGYTF.

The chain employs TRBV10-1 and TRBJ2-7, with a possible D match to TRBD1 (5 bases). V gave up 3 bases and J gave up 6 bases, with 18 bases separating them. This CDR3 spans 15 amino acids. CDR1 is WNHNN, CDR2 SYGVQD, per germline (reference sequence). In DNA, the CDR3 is TGCGCCAGCAGTGAAATCCCAGGGAATAGGGCCGAGCAGTACTTC. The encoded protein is CASSEIPGNRAEQYF.

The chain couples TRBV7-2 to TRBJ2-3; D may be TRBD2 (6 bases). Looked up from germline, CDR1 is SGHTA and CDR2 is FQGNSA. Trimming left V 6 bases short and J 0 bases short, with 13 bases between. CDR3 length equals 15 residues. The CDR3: CASSYAGSSTDTQYF. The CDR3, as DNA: TGTGCCAGCAGTTATGCGGGGAGTAGCACAGATACGCAGTATTTT.

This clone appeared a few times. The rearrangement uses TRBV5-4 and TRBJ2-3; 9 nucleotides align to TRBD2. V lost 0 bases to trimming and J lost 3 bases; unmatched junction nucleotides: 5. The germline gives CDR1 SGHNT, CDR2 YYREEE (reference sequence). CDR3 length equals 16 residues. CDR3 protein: CASSLVRRGGTDTQYF. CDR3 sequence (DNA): TGTGCCAGCAGCTTGGTACGGCGGGGGGGGACAGATACGCAGTATTTT.

The CDR3 sequence: CASSLPANYGYTF. The CDR3 DNA follows: TGCGCCAGCAGCTTGCCAGCTAACTATGGCTACACCTTC. The chain uses TRBV5-1 and TRBJ1-2; unclear D gene. The CDR3 runs 13 residues. In germline, CDR1 is SGHRS, CDR2 YFSETQ. V lost 1 base to trimming and J lost 0 bases, with 4 bases between them.

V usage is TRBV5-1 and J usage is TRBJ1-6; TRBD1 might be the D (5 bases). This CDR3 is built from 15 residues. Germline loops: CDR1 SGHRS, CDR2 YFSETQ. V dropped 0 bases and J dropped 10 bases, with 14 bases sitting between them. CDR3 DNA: TGCGCCAGCAGCTTGGTTGGAGGGGAGATGTCACCCCTCCACTTT. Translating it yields CASSLVGGEMSPLHF. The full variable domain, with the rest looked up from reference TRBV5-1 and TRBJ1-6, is KAGVTQTPRYLIKTRGQQVTLSCSPISGHRSVSWYQQTPGQGLQFLFEYFSETQRNKGNFPGRFSGRQFSNSRSEMNVSTLELGDSALYLCASSLVGGEMSPLHFGNGTRLTVT.

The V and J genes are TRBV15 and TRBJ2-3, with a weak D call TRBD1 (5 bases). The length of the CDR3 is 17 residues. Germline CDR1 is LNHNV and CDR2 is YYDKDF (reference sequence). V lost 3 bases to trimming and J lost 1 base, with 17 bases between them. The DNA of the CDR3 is TGTGCCACCAGCAGGCCCCTGGGGCCGGGCGGCACAGATACGCAGTATTTT. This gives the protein CATSRPLGPGGTDTQYF.

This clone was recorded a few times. Written as DNA, the CDR3 is TGCGCCAGCAGTCAATCTCTTTGGCCTTACCTCCGGAGCAGTGACACAGATACGCAGTATTTT. Amino acid sequence: CASSQSLWPYLRSSDTDTQYF. This chain connects TRBV23-1 to TRBJ2-3, with D unresolved. TRBV23-1 is filed as an ORF, its function uncertain. V was clipped by 0 bases and J by 2 bases, with 27 bases between them. CDR3 size: 21 residues.